Listed below are T cell receptor beta chains from one sample, sequenced in a study of a mutant IDH1 vaccine in newly diagnosed glioma. Clones were read by immunoSEQ multiplex PCR, and TCRdb kept only the in-frame ones, dropping some. The profile covers fewer than 100,000 clones, with about 90% appearing a single time and 0.56% taken by the ten largest. Sequences were derived from PBMCs, sampled from a glioma patient treated with radiotherapy, temozolomide or both. The receptors stem from a woman in her 50s with glioma. The CDR3 runs from the conserved cysteine through the conserved F or W. Fields, in order: clone size, J gene, D gene, V gene, CDR3 protein, CDR3 DNA. D genes are given only for firm matches. Size tells how often a clone was seen (once, few, many) or the class of an expanded clone, and some rows leave it out.

clone size: -
J gene: TRBJ1-2
D gene: -
V gene: TRBV28
CDR3 protein: CASSPGAEWYGYTF
CDR3 DNA: TGTGCCAGCAGTCCAGGGGCCGAGTGGTATGGCTACACCTTC

clone size: once
J gene: TRBJ1-5
D gene: -
V gene: TRBV13
CDR3 protein: CASSLGGQPQHF
CDR3 DNA: TGTGCCAGCAGCTTGGGGGGTCAGCCCCAGCATTTT

clone size: -
J gene: TRBJ2-2
D gene: -
V gene: TRBV28
CDR3 protein: CASSATPGLHTGELFF
CDR3 DNA: TGTGCCAGCAGTGCTACCCCGGGACTTCACACCGGGGAGCTGTTTTTT

clone size: few
J gene: TRBJ2-7
D gene: TRBD1
V gene: TRBV7-6
CDR3 protein: CASSSRQGGYEQYF
CDR3 DNA: TGTGCCAGCAGCTCAAGACAGGGTGGCTACGAGCAGTACTTC

clone size: few
J gene: TRBJ1-4
D gene: TRBD1
V gene: TRBV18
CDR3 protein: CASSPPGTGSTNEKLFF
CDR3 DNA: TGTGCCAGCTCACCACCAGGGACAGGTTCAACTAATGAAAAACTGTTTTTT

clone size: -
J gene: TRBJ1-5
D gene: TRBD1
V gene: TRBV5-1
CDR3 protein: CASSPGQGGQPQHF
CDR3 DNA: TGCGCCAGCAGCCCCGGACAGGGCGGTCAGCCCCAGCATTTT

clone size: -
J gene: TRBJ2-2
D gene: -
V gene: TRBV18
CDR3 protein: CASSATGNTGELFF
CDR3 DNA: TGTGCCAGCTCGGCTACAGGGAATACCGGGGAGCTGTTTTTT

clone size: -
J gene: TRBJ1-3
D gene: -
V gene: TRBV4-2
CDR3 protein: CASSQDWGYMGNTIYF
CDR3 DNA: TGTGCCAGCAGCCAAGATTGGGGCTATATGGGAAACACCATATATTTT

clone size: -
J gene: TRBJ1-5
D gene: -
V gene: TRBV28
CDR3 protein: CASSPIQGRGQPQHF
CDR3 DNA: TGTGCCAGCAGTCCGATACAGGGTAGGGGTCAGCCCCAGCATTTT

clone size: -
J gene: TRBJ2-2
D gene: -
V gene: TRBV10-1
CDR3 protein: CASSDPPRTGELFF
CDR3 DNA: TGCGCCAGCAGTGATCCCCCGAGAACCGGGGAGCTGTTTTTT

clone size: once
J gene: TRBJ2-7
D gene: TRBD2
V gene: TRBV13
CDR3 protein: CASSASGTSGRYEQYF
CDR3 DNA: TGTGCCAGCAGCGCGTCCGGGACTAGCGGGAGATACGAGCAGTACTTC

clone size: once
J gene: TRBJ1-2
D gene: TRBD1
V gene: TRBV5-5
CDR3 protein: CASSFVTGDYGYTF
CDR3 DNA: TGTGCCAGCAGCTTCGTCACAGGGGACTATGGCTACACCTTC

clone size: -
J gene: TRBJ2-2
D gene: TRBD2
V gene: TRBV15
CDR3 protein: CATLGGGSNTGELFF
CDR3 DNA: TGTGCCACCCTCGGGGGAGGGTCGAACACCGGGGAGCTGTTTTTT

clone size: -
J gene: TRBJ2-1
D gene: -
V gene: TRBV6-5
CDR3 protein: CASRIGLRAFF
CDR3 DNA: TGTGCCAGCAGGATCGGGCTGCGTGCGTTCTTC

clone size: once
J gene: TRBJ2-5
D gene: TRBD2
V gene: TRBV5-1
CDR3 protein: CASSLTSGRSLETQYF
CDR3 DNA: TGCGCCAGCAGCTTGACTAGCGGGAGGTCGCTAGAGACCCAGTACTTC

clone size: -
J gene: TRBJ2-7
D gene: TRBD2
V gene: TRBV28
CDR3 protein: CASIVGGGSYEQYF
CDR3 DNA: TGTGCCAGCATCGTCGGCGGGGGCTCCTACGAGCAGTACTTC

clone size: -
J gene: TRBJ2-5
D gene: TRBD2
V gene: TRBV6-1
CDR3 protein: CASSGLADLQETQYF
CDR3 DNA: TGTGCCAGCAGCGGACTAGCAGACCTCCAAGAGACCCAGTACTTC

clone size: -
J gene: TRBJ2-1
D gene: -
V gene: TRBV5-4
CDR3 protein: CASSSSRDEQFF
CDR3 DNA: TGTGCCAGCAGTTCCTCCCGGGATGAGCAGTTCTTC

clone size: -
J gene: TRBJ2-3
D gene: -
V gene: TRBV9
CDR3 protein: CASSVEAQFTDTQYF
CDR3 DNA: TGTGCCAGCAGCGTGGAAGCCCAATTCACAGATACGCAGTATTTT

clone size: -
J gene: TRBJ2-1
D gene: -
V gene: TRBV6-5
CDR3 protein: CASSYRSRGNEQFF
CDR3 DNA: TGTGCCAGCAGTTACCGTTCGAGGGGTAATGAGCAGTTCTTC

clone size: -
J gene: TRBJ2-5
D gene: -
V gene: TRBV5-6
CDR3 protein: CASSLARETQYF
CDR3 DNA: TGTGCCAGCAGCTTGGCCCGGGAGACCCAGTACTTC

clone size: -
J gene: TRBJ2-2
D gene: -
V gene: TRBV19
CDR3 protein: CASSLGQDTGELFF
CDR3 DNA: TGTGCCAGTAGCCTCGGACAAGACACCGGGGAGCTGTTTTTT

clone size: -
J gene: TRBJ1-5
D gene: -
V gene: TRBV7-9
CDR3 protein: CASSQGRSQPQHF
CDR3 DNA: TGTGCCAGCAGCCAAGGCAGGAGTCAGCCCCAGCATTTT

clone size: -
J gene: TRBJ2-4
D gene: -
V gene: TRBV10-3
CDR3 protein: CAISGGVGKNIQYF
CDR3 DNA: TGTGCCATCAGTGGTGGGGTAGGCAAAAACATTCAGTACTTC

clone size: -
J gene: TRBJ2-4
D gene: -
V gene: TRBV29-1
CDR3 protein: CSALLEGRGVIQYF
CDR3 DNA: TGCAGCGCCCTACTAGAGGGCCGAGGTGTCATTCAGTACTTC

clone size: -
J gene: TRBJ1-2
D gene: -
V gene: TRBV6-5
CDR3 protein: CATGREGYGYTF
CDR3 DNA: TGTGCCACCGGACGCGAAGGCTATGGCTACACCTTC

clone size: -
J gene: TRBJ1-1
D gene: -
V gene: TRBV18
CDR3 protein: CASSPLVSGSGGTEAFF
CDR3 DNA: TGTGCCAGCTCACCACTAGTTTCGGGCAGCGGGGGTACTGAAGCTTTCTTT

clone size: -
J gene: TRBJ2-7
D gene: -
V gene: TRBV18
CDR3 protein: CASSSGTDYEQYF
CDR3 DNA: TGTGCCAGCTCAAGCGGGACAGACTACGAGCAGTACTTC

clone size: -
J gene: TRBJ1-4
D gene: TRBD1
V gene: TRBV5-1
CDR3 protein: CASSLRTGGEEKLFF
CDR3 DNA: TGCGCCAGCAGCTTGCGTACAGGGGGAGAGGAAAAACTGTTTTTT

clone size: -
J gene: TRBJ2-2
D gene: -
V gene: TRBV28
CDR3 protein: CASSFPNRIPTGELFF
CDR3 DNA: TGTGCCAGCAGTTTTCCCAACAGAATACCCACCGGGGAGCTGTTTTTT

clone size: -
J gene: TRBJ2-7
D gene: -
V gene: TRBV27
CDR3 protein: CASSFTGGEQYF
CDR3 DNA: TGTGCCAGCAGTTTTACGGGCGGGGAGCAGTACTTC

clone size: once
J gene: TRBJ2-5
D gene: -
V gene: TRBV5-1
CDR3 protein: CASSLADSPQETQYF
CDR3 DNA: TGCGCCAGCAGCCTAGCCGACAGCCCGCAAGAGACCCAGTACTTC

clone size: -
J gene: TRBJ2-3
D gene: TRBD1
V gene: TRBV7-9
CDR3 protein: CASSVGDRDTDTQYF
CDR3 DNA: TGTGCCAGCAGCGTCGGGGACAGGGACACAGATACGCAGTATTTT

clone size: -
J gene: TRBJ2-2
D gene: TRBD1
V gene: TRBV28
CDR3 protein: CASSLRTGGFIAGELFF
CDR3 DNA: TGTGCCAGCAGTTTACGGACAGGGGGATTTATCGCCGGGGAGCTGTTTTTT

clone size: -
J gene: TRBJ1-6
D gene: -
V gene: TRBV15
CDR3 protein: CATSRDGQYNSPLHF
CDR3 DNA: TGTGCCACCAGCAGAGATGGGCAGTATAATTCACCCCTCCACTTT

clone size: once
J gene: TRBJ2-1
D gene: TRBD2
V gene: TRBV11-2
CDR3 protein: CASSPRLAGVYNEQFF
CDR3 DNA: TGTGCCAGCAGCCCGAGACTAGCGGGAGTCTACAATGAGCAGTTCTTC

clone size: once
J gene: TRBJ2-7
D gene: TRBD1
V gene: TRBV6-6
CDR3 protein: CASSSHDRGGTYEQYF
CDR3 DNA: TGTGCCAGCAGTTCCCACGACAGGGGAGGAACCTACGAGCAGTACTTC

clone size: once
J gene: TRBJ1-5
D gene: TRBD1
V gene: TRBV16
CDR3 protein: CASSQSGQGNQPQHF
CDR3 DNA: TGTGCCAGCAGCCAATCTGGACAGGGCAATCAGCCCCAGCATTTT

clone size: -
J gene: TRBJ2-1
D gene: -
V gene: TRBV21-1
CDR3 protein: CASSKACGTSGFYNEQFF
CDR3 DNA: TGTGCCAGCAGCAAAGCGTGCGGGACTAGCGGATTCTACAATGAGCAGTTCTTC

clone size: -
J gene: TRBJ2-2
D gene: TRBD2
V gene: TRBV5-1
CDR3 protein: CASSLGDYGNTGELFF
CDR3 DNA: TGCGCCAGCAGCCTAGGGGACTACGGGAACACCGGGGAGCTGTTTTTT

clone size: once
J gene: TRBJ2-2
D gene: -
V gene: TRBV7-9
CDR3 protein: CASSLAPGAGGELFF
CDR3 DNA: TGTGCCAGCAGCTTAGCGCCAGGGGCCGGCGGGGAGCTGTTTTTT

clone size: -
J gene: TRBJ1-5
D gene: -
V gene: TRBV27
CDR3 protein: CASSKNGDNQPQHF
CDR3 DNA: TGTGCCAGCAGTAAGAACGGGGACAATCAGCCCCAGCATTTT

clone size: -
J gene: TRBJ2-7
D gene: -
V gene: TRBV7-9
CDR3 protein: CASSLQRARDEQYF
CDR3 DNA: TGTGCCAGCAGCTTACAGAGGGCCAGGGACGAGCAGTACTTC

clone size: -
J gene: TRBJ1-1
D gene: -
V gene: TRBV11-2
CDR3 protein: CASSLVRRATEAFF
CDR3 DNA: TGTGCCAGCAGCTTAGTACGGCGGGCAACTGAGGCTTTCTTT

clone size: -
J gene: TRBJ2-6
D gene: -
V gene: TRBV19
CDR3 protein: CASTDPQSGANVLTF
CDR3 DNA: TGTGCCAGTACCGACCCTCAGTCTGGGGCCAACGTCCTGACTTTC

clone size: -
J gene: TRBJ1-2
D gene: -
V gene: TRBV5-6
CDR3 protein: CASSRAGAVSIYGYTF
CDR3 DNA: TGTGCCAGCAGCAGGGCGGGGGCCGTTTCTATCTATGGCTACACCTTC

clone size: -
J gene: TRBJ2-1
D gene: TRBD2
V gene: TRBV30
CDR3 protein: CAWNAQAGGQDEQFF
CDR3 DNA: TGTGCCTGGAATGCTCAAGCGGGAGGGCAGGATGAGCAGTTCTTC

clone size: -
J gene: TRBJ2-7
D gene: TRBD2
V gene: TRBV6-5
CDR3 protein: CASSGTSGVDYEQYF
CDR3 DNA: TGTGCCAGCAGTGGGACTAGCGGAGTCGACTACGAGCAGTACTTC

clone size: -
J gene: TRBJ1-2
D gene: TRBD1
V gene: TRBV5-6
CDR3 protein: CASSLKGGLGGYTF
CDR3 DNA: TGTGCCAGCAGCTTGAAAGGGGGCCTTGGTGGCTACACCTTC

clone size: -
J gene: TRBJ1-2
D gene: TRBD1
V gene: TRBV7-3
CDR3 protein: CASSLKGGEAYGYTF
CDR3 DNA: TGTGCCAGCAGCTTAAAAGGGGGCGAGGCCTATGGCTACACCTTC